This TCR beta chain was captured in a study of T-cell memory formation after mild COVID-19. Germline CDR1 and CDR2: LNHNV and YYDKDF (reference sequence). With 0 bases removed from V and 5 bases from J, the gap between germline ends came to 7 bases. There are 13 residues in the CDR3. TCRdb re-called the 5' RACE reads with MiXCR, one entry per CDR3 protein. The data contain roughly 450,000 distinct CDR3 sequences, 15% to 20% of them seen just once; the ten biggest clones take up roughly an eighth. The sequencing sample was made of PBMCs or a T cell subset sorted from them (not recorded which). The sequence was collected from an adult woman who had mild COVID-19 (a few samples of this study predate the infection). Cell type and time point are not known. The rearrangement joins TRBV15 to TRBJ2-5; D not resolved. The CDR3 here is CATSRDPPETQYF. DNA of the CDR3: TGTGCCACCAGCAGAGATCCCCCGGAGACCCAGTACTTC. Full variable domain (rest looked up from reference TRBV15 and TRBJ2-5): DAMVIQNPRYQVTQFGKPVTLSCSQTLNHNVMYWYQQKSSQAPKLLFHYYDKDFNNEADTPDNFQSRRPNTSFCFLDIRSPGLGDTAMYLCATSRDPPETQYFGPGTRLLVL.